The rows below give T cell receptor beta chains drawn from one sample of a study of blood T cell repertoires in COVID-19. Only in-frame clones appear in the TCRdb table, and some are missing; sequencing was by immunoSEQ multiplex PCR. The sample records 150,000 to 200,000 clones, approximately 85% being singletons. Sequences were obtained from peripheral blood. The origin of the receptors is a human donor with active or convalescent COVID-19. The donor label of this sample is uncertain. The CDR3 runs from the conserved cysteine through the conserved F or W. Expanded clones get a size class; other rows say once, few or many, or leave the size out.

-	TRBV5-4	TRBJ2-7	CASSSMTRTGSYEQYF
once	TRBV5-1	TRBJ1-1	CASSLPGLNTEAFF
-	TRBV4-2	TRBJ2-5	CASSQVRGGSHVETQYF
-	TRBV27	TRBJ2-3	CASSLYMGGVGTDTQYF
-	TRBV6-4	TRBJ2-3	CASSDRVAGGTDTQYF
-	TRBV3-1/TRBV3-2	TRBJ1-1	CASSPRQGVTEAFF
-	TRBV5-1	TRBJ2-3	CASSWGQAGGTDTQYF
-	TRBV7-5	TRBJ2-3	CVREALLISGKSTDTQYF
few	TRBV12-2	TRBJ2-3	CASRHRVSSTDTQYF
-	TRBV25-1	TRBJ2-5	CASSAAGAQETQYF
-	TRBV4-2	TRBJ1-5	CASSQERQVAQYSNQPQHF
-	TRBV3-1/TRBV3-2	TRBJ2-3	CASSQALAGGKGAQYF
-	TRBV6-5	TRBJ2-1	CASSRLADLGDEQFF
-	TRBV12-5	TRBJ1-1	CASAQLGVGTEAFF
-	TRBV10-3	TRBJ1-2	CATSRDTSREDGYTF
once	TRBV6-1	TRBJ2-7	CASSEFQQIYEQYF
-	TRBV2	TRBJ2-1	CASSDGGRAANEQFF
-	TRBV3-1/TRBV3-2	TRBJ2-5	CASSHNTGRETQYF
-	TRBV6-5	TRBJ1-6	CASSYSMSQGNSPLHF
once	TRBV5-5	TRBJ2-7	CASSRADRGGYEQYF
once	TRBV19	TRBJ1-3	CASTRVFTGNTIYF
few	TRBV25-1	TRBJ2-3	CASRINKGTSGGTDTQYF
-	TRBV6-6	TRBJ2-3	CASSPGGRGGPDTQYF
-	TRBV6-9	TRBJ2-1	CASSAGLADYNEQFF
-	TRBV14	TRBJ2-3	CASSQDHRRFMYF
-	TRBV19	TRBJ2-3	CASSMDWTDTQYF
-	TRBV18	TRBJ2-7	CASSPGTNYEQYF
-	TRBV9	TRBJ2-3	CASSANQGARGDTQYF
once	TRBV7-9	TRBJ2-5	CASSSPRGGQETQYF
-	TRBV18	TRBJ1-5	CASSPYRLGQPQHF
-	TRBV5-1	TRBJ2-2	CASSPQSGETGELFF
few	TRBV10-1	TRBJ1-5	CATRSRGNQPQHF